This T cell receptor (beta chain) came from a study of blood T cell repertoires in COVID-19. Overall study: Sources were T cells, B-cell-depleted T cells, or PBMCs; the material itself was cDNA or gDNA.

The CDR3 adds up to 11 amino acids, both ends counted. Germline CDR1 is SNHLY and CDR2 is FYNNEI. Original handling: Nucleated cell counts were estimated from reference gene primer amplification. This table comes from immunoSEQ multiplex PCR, and its TCRdb copy is limited to in-frame clones, with some not included. The DNA gave D and trimming, while V, J and clone size come from that table. Of 90,000 to 110,000 clones in the sample, approximately 82% were seen once. This clone was counted at least ten times. The CDR3 does not end in the conserved phenylalanine or tryptophan, so this is likely a read error. Because the CDR3's place on the DNA is in doubt, the DNA is left out and the CDR3 is given as listed by TCRdb.

The chain links TRBV2 to TRBJ2-7; TRBD2 is taken as the D call from the table, unchecked against the DNA. The sequencing input was peripheral blood. The receptor was derived from a woman older than 75 with active or convalescent COVID-19. Here the CDR3 reads CASSDPSGGLL.